These 13 T cell receptor beta chains were sequenced from one sample in a study of beta chain features in type 1 diabetes. The study reverse transcribed the entire isolated RNA, so it sequenced expressed TCRB transcripts. The method was immunoSEQ multiplex PCR; TCRdb's version includes in-frame clones alone and lacks a portion of them. The sample records 300,000 to 400,000 clones, around 10% being singletons. The sample was naive CD4+ T cells from blood. These receptor sequences come from a woman in her thirties in good health.

The V gene is TRBV4-3, the J gene TRBJ2-2; D might be TRBD1 (5 bases). Trimming removed 1 base from V and 3 bases from J, with 6 bases in between. This CDR3 has 14 amino acids. Germline CDR1 reads LGHNA; CDR2 reads YSLEER. The DNA for the CDR3 is TGCGCCAGCAGCCAAGCGACAGACACCGGGGAGCTGTTTTTT. Residues: CASSQATDTGELFF.

The gene calls are TRBV27 and TRBJ2-3, with TRBD2 matching over 14 bases. The ends lost 5 bases at V and 1 base at J; junction bases unmatched: 8. Per the germline V gene, CDR1 is MNHEY and CDR2 is SMNVEV (reference sequence). The CDR3 totals 18 residues. CDR3: CASSLGLAGERGTDTQYF. In DNA form, the CDR3 reads TGTGCCAGCAGTCTGGGACTAGCGGGAGAGAGAGGCACAGATACGCAGTATTTT.

This clone showed up just a few times. This chain joins TRBV29-1 and TRBJ1-1; D ambiguous. V was shortened by 4 bases and J by 2 bases, with 11 bases between the two germline ends. The CDR3 is 13 amino acids. Per the germline V gene, CDR1 is SQVTM and CDR2 is ANQGSEA. This CDR3 reads CSVAGRTNTEAFF. The CDR3 DNA reads as TGCAGCGTTGCTGGGCGGACTAACACTGAAGCTTTCTTT.

This clone was seen a handful of times. The chain has TRBV5-1 and TRBJ2-1; 13 bases agree with TRBD2. Germline V gene sequence: CDR1 SGHRS, CDR2 YFSETQ. CDR3 length: 16 residues. V trimming: 1 base; J trimming: 6 bases; junction bases outside the gene matches: 4. CDR3 coding DNA: TGCGCCAGCAGCTTGCCGGGACTAGCGGGAACCAATGAGCAGTTCTTC. Translating it yields CASSLPGLAGTNEQFF.

This clone was seen a few times. The chain joins TRBV25-1 to TRBJ1-4; D call uncertain. This CDR3 comprises 14 residues. V lost 3 bases and J 7 bases, leaving 12 bases between the germline ends. Germline V gene sequence: CDR1 MGHDK, CDR2 SYGVNS. DNA for the CDR3: TGTGCCAGCAGTGAGGAGGGATTGGGTGAAAAACTGTTTTTT. Amino acid sequence: CASSEEGLGEKLFF.

Only a few counts were recorded for this clone. V usage is TRBV18 and J usage is TRBJ2-7; D is uncertain. V shed 3 bases and J shed 6 bases, with 15 bases lying between them. The CDR3 consists of 14 residues. Germline CDR1 and CDR2: KGHSH and LQKENI. CDR3 amino acids: CASSPLIMAVEQYF. The CDR3 region has the DNA TGTGCCAGCTCACCTTTGATTATGGCGGTCGAGCAGTACTTC.

The chain combines TRBV14 with TRBJ2-5, with D maybe TRBD2 (7 bases). Germline V gives CDR1 SGHDN, CDR2 FVKESK. CDR3 size: 14 residues. Trimming cost V 6 bases and J 5 bases, with 16 bases left between them. Here the CDR3 reads CASRPGGGLETQYF. As DNA, the CDR3 is TGTGCCAGCAGGCCGGGGGGCGGATTGGAGACCCAGTACTTC. The full variable domain, completed using reference TRBV14 and TRBJ2-5, is EAGVTQFPSHSVIEKGQTVTLRCDPISGHDNLYWYRRVMGKEIKFLLHFVKESKQDESGMPNNRFLAERTGGTYSTLKVQPAELEDSGVYFCASRPGGGLETQYFGPGTRLLVL.

J is TRBJ1-5 and V is TRBV4-3; no clear D. Trimming pared 0 bases from V and 5 bases from J, leaving 11 bases between. Germline CDR1 and CDR2: LGHNA and YSLEER. This CDR3 region has 15 residues. This chain's CDR3 is CASSQEVAEDQPQHF. The CDR3 DNA reads TGCGCCAGCAGCCAAGAAGTGGCAGAAGATCAGCCCCAGCATTTT.

The V call is TRBV29-1, the J call TRBJ2-7, with D possibly being TRBD1 (8 bases). This CDR3 has 12 amino acids. V shed 6 bases and J shed 4 bases, with 13 bases lying between them. Germline V CDR1 and CDR2: SQVTM, ANQGSEA. CDR3 coding DNA: TGCAGCGTGGACAGGGAGGGATACGAGCAGTACTTC. The encoded protein is CSVDREGYEQYF.

This chain's CDR3 is CASSPPSIYEQYF. CDR3 nucleotide sequence: TGTGCCAGCTCACCACCGTCTATCTACGAGCAGTACTTC. J is TRBJ2-7 and V is TRBV18; no clear D gene. This CDR3 has 13 amino acids. V was trimmed by 0 bases and J by 3 bases, leaving 6 bases between them. CDR1 and CDR2 (germline): KGHSH, LQKENI. Based on the CDR3 plus reference TRBV18 and TRBJ2-7, the full variable domain is NAGVMQNPRHLVRRRGQEARLRCSPMKGHSHVYWYRQLPEEGLKFMVYLQKENIIDESGMPKERFSAEFPKEGPSILRIQQVVRGDSAAYFCASSPPSIYEQYFGPGTRLTVT.

This chain connects TRBV15 to TRBJ2-1; TRBD2 aligns across 10 bases. V shed 0 bases, J shed 8 bases, and the junction held 10 bases outside the gene matches. From germline, CDR1 is LNHNV and CDR2 YYDKDF (reference sequence). The CDR3 is made up of 17 amino acids. CDR3 residues: CATSRDGLAGVSDEQFF. CDR3 coding DNA: TGTGCCACCAGCAGAGATGGGCTAGCGGGAGTTAGCGATGAGCAGTTCTTC.

The chain couples TRBV19 to TRBJ2-1, with 10 bases matching TRBD1. The CDR3 totals 14 residues. Trimming at V came to 5 bases and at J to 7 bases, leaving 5 bases not matched to a gene. The germline CDR1 and CDR2 sequences are LNHDA and SQIVND (reference sequence). CDR3: CASSAGQGFNEQFF. The DNA for the CDR3 is TGTGCCAGTAGTGCGGGACAGGGGTTTAATGAGCAGTTCTTC.

This clone occurred a few times. This rearrangement joins TRBV28 to TRBJ2-1, with 8 bases identical to TRBD2. The CDR3 is 16 amino acids. V was clipped by 6 bases and J by 3 bases; unmatched bases: 10. Germline V lookup: CDR1 MDHEN, CDR2 SYDVKM. The CDR3 nucleotides are TGTGCCAGCAGCCCTCCACTAGCGGCAAACTACAATGAGCAGTTCTTC. As protein: CASSPPLAANYNEQFF. Looking up the rest from reference TRBV28 and TRBJ2-1 gives the full variable domain: DVKVTQSSRYLVKRTGEKVFLECVQDMDHENMFWYRQDPGLGLRLIYFSYDVKMKEKGDIPEGYSVSREKKERFSLILESASTNQTSMYLCASSPPLAANYNEQFFGPGTRLTVL.